The present TCR beta chain was sequenced within a study of T cells in Graves' hyperthyroidism and ophthalmopathy. There were TCR beta CDR3 regions amplified from RNA transcripts. The study used the HTBI primer set for a first-round RT-PCR of the TCR CDR3. One entry per CDR3 protein results from TCRdb running MiXCR on the multiplex PCR reads. The data contain over 550,000 distinct CDR3 sequences, around 15% of them singletons. V lost 2 bases to trimming and J lost 0 bases, with 7 bases between them. The CDR3 contains 15 residues. The study's findings and limits: The blood repertoire included most of the expanded thyroid clonotypes above 0.001.

This clonotype came up many times. Its target is not known. The source is a woman aged 18-29 years with Graves' hyperthyroidism. The sequenced material came from blood. This chain joins TRBV12-3 or TRBV12-4 and TRBJ1-4; D is unclear. The CDR3 DNA reads as TGTGCCAGCAGTTTATGGGATACAACTAATGAAAAACTGTTTTTT. Translation: CASSLWDTTNEKLFF.